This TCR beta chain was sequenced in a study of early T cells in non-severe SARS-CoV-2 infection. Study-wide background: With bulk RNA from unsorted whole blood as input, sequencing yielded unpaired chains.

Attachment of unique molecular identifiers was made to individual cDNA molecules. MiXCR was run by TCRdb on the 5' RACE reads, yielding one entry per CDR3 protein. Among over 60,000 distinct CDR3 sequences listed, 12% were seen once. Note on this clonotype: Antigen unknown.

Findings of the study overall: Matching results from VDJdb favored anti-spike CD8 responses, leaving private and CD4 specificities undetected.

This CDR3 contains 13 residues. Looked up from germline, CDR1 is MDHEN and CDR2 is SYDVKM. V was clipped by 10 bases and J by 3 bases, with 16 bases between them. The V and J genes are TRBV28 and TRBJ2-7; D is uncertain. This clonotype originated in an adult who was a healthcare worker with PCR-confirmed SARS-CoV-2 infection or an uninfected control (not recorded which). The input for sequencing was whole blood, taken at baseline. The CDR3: CATQERQIYEQYF. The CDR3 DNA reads TGTGCCACCCAGGAAAGGCAGATCTACGAGCAGTACTTC.